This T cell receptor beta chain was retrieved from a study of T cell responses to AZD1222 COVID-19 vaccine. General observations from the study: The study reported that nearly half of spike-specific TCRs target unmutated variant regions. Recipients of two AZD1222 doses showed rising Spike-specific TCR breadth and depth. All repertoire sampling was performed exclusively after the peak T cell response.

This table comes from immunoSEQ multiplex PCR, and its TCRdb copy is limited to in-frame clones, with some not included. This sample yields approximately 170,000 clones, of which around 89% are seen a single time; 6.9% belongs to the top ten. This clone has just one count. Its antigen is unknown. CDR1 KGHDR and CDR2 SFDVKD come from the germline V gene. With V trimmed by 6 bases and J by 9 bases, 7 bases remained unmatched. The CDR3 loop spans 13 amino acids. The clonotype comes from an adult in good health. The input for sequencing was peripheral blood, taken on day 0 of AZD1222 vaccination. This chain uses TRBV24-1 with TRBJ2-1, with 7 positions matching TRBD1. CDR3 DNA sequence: TGTGCCACCAGTACGACAGGGCTCGGTGAGCAGTTCTTC. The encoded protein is CATSTTGLGEQFF.